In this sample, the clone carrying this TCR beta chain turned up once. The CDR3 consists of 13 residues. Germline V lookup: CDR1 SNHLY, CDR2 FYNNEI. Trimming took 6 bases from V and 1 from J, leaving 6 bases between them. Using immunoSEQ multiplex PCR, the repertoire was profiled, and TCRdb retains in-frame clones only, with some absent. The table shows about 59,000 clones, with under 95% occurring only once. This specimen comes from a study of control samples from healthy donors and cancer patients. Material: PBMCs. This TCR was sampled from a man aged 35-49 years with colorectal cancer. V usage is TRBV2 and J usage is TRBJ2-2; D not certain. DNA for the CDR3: TGTGCCAGCAGGCGAGTGAACACCGGGGAGCTGTTTTTT. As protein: CASRRVNTGELFF.